The 25 T cell receptor beta chains in this list originate from one sample, sequenced in a study of long-term antiretroviral therapy in people with HIV (dated by TCRdb to between 2021 and 2023). The immunoSEQ hsTCRB v3.0 assay was used at survey level resolution for TRB variable region sequencing. What TCRdb holds here is the immuneACCESS table cut down to in-frame rearrangements. Part of the clones is not present; checked against another copy, under half of the missing clones reflect an unresolved V gene, and the others are unexplained. Recorded for this sample are 30,000 or so clones; around nine tenths of them occurred a single time. The leading ten clones occupy nearly 7.5% of the sample. This specimen consisted of unsorted PBMCs, obtained approximately 5 years before starting antiretroviral therapy. These receptors were collected from a man in his fifties with HIV.

The V call is TRBV5-8, the J call TRBJ2-2, with 12 positions matching TRBD2. J gave up 5 bases and V 4 bases, and 6 bases lay outside the gene matches. This CDR3 region has 16 residues. The germline V gene encodes CDR1 SGHTS and CDR2 YDEGEE. CDR3 in amino acids: CASSTGLAGPTGELFF. CDR3 bases: TGTGCCAGCAGCACCGGACTAGCGGGACCGACCGGGGAGCTGTTTTTT.

This chain joins TRBV7-2 and TRBJ2-7; 11 positions match TRBD2. CDR3 length equals 15 residues. V was pared by 5 bases and J by 4 bases, with 7 bases of the junction left unmatched. CDR1 and CDR2 (germline): SGHTA, FQGNSA. CDR3 sequence: CASSPISGGEYEQYF. The DNA of the CDR3 is TGTGCCAGCAGCCCCATTAGCGGGGGGGAATACGAGCAGTACTTC.

The chain recombines TRBV12-5 with TRBJ2-3; 9 bases line up with TRBD1. The germline V gene encodes CDR1 LGHNT and CDR2 FRNRAP. The CDR3 spans 15 residues. Losses at the gene ends were 4 bases for V and 5 bases for J; bases not matched to a gene: 7. This CDR3 is CASGSGTGRGDTQYF. The CDR3 DNA follows: TGTGCTAGTGGTTCCGGGACAGGGAGGGGAGATACGCAGTATTTT.

CDR3 DNA: TGTGCCAGCAGCTTGGCACCAGGGGCATCCGGTTCACCCCTCCACTTT. Residues: CASSLAPGASGSPLHF. The J gene is TRBJ1-6, the V gene TRBV7-3; possible D gene TRBD1, 6 bases. Looked up from germline, CDR1 is SGHTA and CDR2 is FQGTGA. V was cut by 3 bases and J by 9 bases, with 18 bases left in between. The CDR3 is 16 residues long.

J is TRBJ1-3 and V is TRBV4-1; D remains unclear. Deletions cut 1 base from V and 2 bases from J, with 9 bases between. The CDR3 has 15 amino acids. CDR1 and CDR2 from the germline V gene are MGHRA and YSYEKL. The CDR3 DNA sequence: TGCGCCAGCAGCCAAGTCCGGGTAACTGGAAACACCATATATTTT. This gives the protein CASSQVRVTGNTIYF.

J is TRBJ1-5 and V is TRBV28; D is unclear. V was trimmed by 3 bases and J by 6 bases, leaving 15 bases between them. This CDR3 has 15 residues. The germline CDR1 and CDR2 sequences are MDHEN and SYDVKM. CDR3 amino acids: CASSLDPDNGQPQHF. CDR3 coding DNA: TGTGCCAGCAGTTTGGACCCGGATAACGGTCAGCCCCAGCATTTT.

V gene TRBV7-9 combines with J gene TRBJ2-5; 8 bases map to TRBD1. The CDR3 covers 14 residues. Unmatched junction bases numbered 4, after V lost 4 bases and J lost 3 bases. CDR1 is SEHNR and CDR2 is FQNEAQ in the germline V gene (reference sequence). In DNA, the CDR3 is TGTGCCAGCAGCTCGTCAGGGGGCGAAGAGACCCAGTACTTC. Protein product: CASSSSGGEETQYF.

The chain links TRBV11-3 to TRBJ2-3; 7 bases match TRBD1. V lost 1 base and J lost 2; bases outside the gene matches: 12. The V gene's germline CDR1 is SGHNT and CDR2 YENEEA. The CDR3 runs 18 residues. The CDR3 bases are TGTGCCAGCAGCTTAGGTATATCCTGGGACAGCGACACAGATACGCAGTATTTT. Amino acid sequence: CASSLGISWDSDTDTQYF.

This clone was seen a single time. V usage is TRBV5-1 and J usage is TRBJ1-4; D is undetermined. The CDR3 contains 14 residues. Trimming shortened V by 0 bases and J by 5 bases, and 8 bases separated the two germline ends. Germline assignment: CDR1 SGHRS and CDR2 YFSETQ. This CDR3 reads CASSLAQVNEKLFF. CDR3 nucleotide sequence: TGCGCCAGCAGCTTGGCCCAAGTGAATGAAAAACTGTTTTTT.

V usage is TRBV27 and J usage is TRBJ2-1; the match to TRBD1 covers 7 bases. Trimming took 2 bases from V and 2 from J; bases not matched to a gene: 6. The CDR3 runs to 16 residues. CDR1 MNHEY and CDR2 SMNVEV come from the germline V gene (reference sequence). CDR3 region: CASSLTGVLTYNEQFF. The CDR3 coding sequence is TGTGCCAGCAGTTTAACAGGGGTGCTAACCTACAATGAGCAGTTCTTC.

This chain links TRBV11-2 with TRBJ2-7; tentative D call: TRBD1 (5 bases). This CDR3 is built from 12 residues. From germline, CDR1 is SGHAT and CDR2 FQNNGV. The V and J ends lost 3 bases and 5 bases respectively, with 8 bases between them. Here the CDR3 DNA reads TGTGCCAGCAGCTTTACAGGAGACGAGCAGTACTTC. It translates to CASSFTGDEQYF.

The chain joins TRBV11-2 to TRBJ2-4; D is ambiguous. CDR1 and CDR2 from the germline V gene are SGHAT and FQNNGV. V was trimmed by 5 bases and J by 8 bases, leaving 16 bases between them. The CDR3 spans 14 residues. The CDR3 sequence: CASSRGRVRDIQYF. CDR3 bases: TGTGCCAGCAGCCGAGGACGCGTAAGGGACATTCAGTACTTC.

The chain recombines TRBV5-4 with TRBJ1-1; possibly TRBD1 for D (6 bases). CDR3 length: 14 residues. Germline V CDR1 and CDR2: SGHNT, YYREEE (reference sequence). Trimming pared 4 bases from V and 5 bases from J, leaving 15 bases between. The CDR3: CASSTVGGRTEAFF. Written as DNA, the CDR3 is TGTGCCAGCAGCACCGTGGGGGGGCGGACTGAAGCTTTCTTT.

V usage is TRBV4-2 and J usage is TRBJ2-7; D is possibly TRBD2 (5 bases). The V and J ends lost 4 bases and 6 bases respectively, with 16 bases between them. There are 14 residues in the CDR3. Germline CDR1 is LGHNA and CDR2 is YNFKEQ. CDR3 protein: CASSPQPVSAEQYF. CDR3 sequence (DNA): TGTGCCAGCAGCCCCCAACCTGTTAGCGCCGAGCAGTACTTC.

J is TRBJ2-1 and V is TRBV5-1, with TRBD1 matching over 7 bases. The V gene end was trimmed by 4 bases and the J gene end by 4 bases; junction bases not matched to a gene: 8. Germline values: CDR1 SGHRS, CDR2 YFSETQ. The CDR3 has 15 amino acids. The chain's CDR3 is CASSLQGNSYNEQFF. The CDR3 region has the DNA TGCGCCAGCAGCCTACAGGGGAATTCGTACAATGAGCAGTTCTTC.

V and J are TRBV9 and TRBJ2-3, with 9 bases matching TRBD2. There are 17 residues in the CDR3. Germline CDR1 SGDLS, CDR2 YYNGEE. The V segment lost 0 bases and the J segment 2 bases; nucleotides outside the gene matches: 7. The CDR3 nucleotides are TGTGCCAGCAGCGTAGGGGCGGGAGGGTTAACCACAGATACGCAGTATTTT. Its translation: CASSVGAGGLTTDTQYF.

The chain employs TRBV28 and TRBJ2-2; 9 positions agree with TRBD1. Germline-derived CDR1 and CDR2 are MDHEN and SYDVKM. V lost 1 base and J lost 5; bases outside the gene matches: 5. The CDR3 loop spans 16 amino acids. The CDR3 loop is CASSLFGTGTTGELFF. As DNA, the CDR3 is TGTGCCAGCAGTTTATTTGGGACAGGGACAACCGGGGAGCTGTTTTTT.

The rearrangement joins TRBV5-4 to TRBJ2-5, with TRBD1 matching over 10 bases. The CDR3 covers 17 residues. After removal of 0 bases from V and 5 bases from J, the junction contained 10 bases not matched to a gene. Germline CDR1 and CDR2: SGHNT and YYREEE (reference sequence). The CDR3 loop reads CASSLVGQGGSGETQYF. The DNA for the CDR3 is TGTGCCAGCAGCTTGGTAGGACAGGGGGGTTCCGGGGAGACCCAGTACTTC. Full variable domain (outside the CDR3, taken from reference TRBV5-4 and TRBJ2-5): ETGVTQSPTHLIKTRGQQVTLRCSSQSGHNTVSWYQQALGQGPQFIFQYYREEENGRGNFPPRFSGLQFPNYSSELNVNALELDDSALYLCASSLVGQGGSGETQYFGPGTRLLVL.

V usage is TRBV10-3 and J usage is TRBJ2-5, with 9 nucleotides matching TRBD2. Unmatched junction bases numbered 7, after V lost 6 bases and J lost 5 bases. The CDR3 totals 14 residues. The germline CDR1 and CDR2 sequences are ENHRY and SYGVKD. The CDR3 spells CAISRGGAMETQYF. The CDR3 DNA follows: TGTGCCATCAGCCGCGGGGGGGCTATGGAGACCCAGTACTTC.

This clone was counted only a few times. CDR3 residues: CASSQDRFVSGNQPQHF. CDR3 in DNA: TGTGCCAGCAGCCAGGACAGGTTCGTAAGTGGCAATCAGCCCCAGCATTTT. This chain links TRBV2 with TRBJ1-5; TRBD1 matches 7 bases. Germline CDR1 SNHLY, CDR2 FYNNEI. The CDR3 totals 17 residues. Germline trimming cut 6 bases from V and 2 bases from J; bases unmatched to any gene: 13. Variable domain in full (rest from reference TRBV2 and TRBJ1-5): EPEVTQTPSHQVTQMGQEVILRCVPISNHLYFYWYRQILGQKVEFLVSFYNNEISEKSEIFDDQFSVERPDGSNFTLKIRSTKLEDSAMYFCASSQDRFVSGNQPQHFGDGTRLSIL.

The gene calls are TRBV5-6 and TRBJ2-3, with a tentative D call TRBD1 (6 bases). Germline V CDR1 and CDR2: SGHDT, YYEEEE. The germline V and J ends were trimmed by 3 bases and 2 bases, with 10 bases remaining between them. The CDR3 is made up of 14 amino acids. The CDR3 here is CASSWTVNTDTQYF. In DNA, the CDR3 is TGTGCCAGCAGCTGGACAGTGAACACAGATACGCAGTATTTT.

CDR3 protein: CASTKTAGVTDTQYF. DNA for the CDR3: TGCGCCAGCACCAAAACCGCCGGAGTGACAGATACGCAGTATTTT. V gene TRBV5-1 combines with J gene TRBJ2-3; D unclear. Trimming removed 6 bases from V and 3 bases from J, with 17 bases in between. The CDR3 is made up of 15 amino acids. Germline V lookup: CDR1 SGHRS, CDR2 YFSETQ.

The chain uses TRBV6-5 and TRBJ2-7; D might be TRBD1 (6 bases). Germline V gene sequence: CDR1 MNHEY, CDR2 SVGAGI. V gave up 0 bases and J gave up 4 bases, with 13 bases separating them. The CDR3 is made up of 15 amino acids. This chain's CDR3 is CASSYSTLGQYEQYF. The CDR3 region has the DNA TGTGCCAGCAGTTACTCCACGCTAGGACAGTACGAGCAGTACTTC.

The chain combines TRBV6-5 with TRBJ1-3, with no clear D. CDR1 and CDR2 (germline): MNHEY, SVGAGI. The CDR3 has 14 residues. V dropped 6 bases and J dropped 2 bases, with 11 bases sitting between them. This CDR3 reads CASRRTGAGNTIYF. The CDR3 DNA is TGTGCCAGCAGACGTACCGGGGCTGGAAACACCATATATTTT.

This sequence joins TRBV18 and TRBJ2-1; 8 bases agree with TRBD1. CDR1 is KGHSH and CDR2 is LQKENI in the germline V gene. CDR3 length: 16 residues. The V segment lost 2 bases and the J segment 7 bases; nucleotides outside the gene matches: 10. As DNA, the CDR3 is TGTGCCAGCTCACCAACCCGGCAGGGGGCGGTTAATGAGCAGTTCTTC. Its protein product is CASSPTRQGAVNEQFF.